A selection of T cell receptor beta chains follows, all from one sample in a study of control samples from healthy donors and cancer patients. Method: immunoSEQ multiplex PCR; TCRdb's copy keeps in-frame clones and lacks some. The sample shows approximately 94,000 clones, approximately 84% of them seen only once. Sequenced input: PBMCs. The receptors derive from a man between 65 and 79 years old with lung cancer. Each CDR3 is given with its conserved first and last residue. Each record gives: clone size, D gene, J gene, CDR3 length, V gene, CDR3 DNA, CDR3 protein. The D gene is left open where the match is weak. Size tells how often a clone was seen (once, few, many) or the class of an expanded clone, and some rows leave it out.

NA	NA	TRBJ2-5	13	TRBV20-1	TGCAGTGCTAGTTGGCAGGTCCAAGAGACCCAGTACTTC	CSASWQVQETQYF
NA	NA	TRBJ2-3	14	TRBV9	TGTGCCAGCAGCGCACTGGGACATCCAGATACGCAGTATTTT	CASSALGHPDTQYF
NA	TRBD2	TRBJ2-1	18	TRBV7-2	TGTGCCAGCAGCCTCCTACTAGCGGGGGGGCGCTTTGAAAATGAGCAGTTCTTC	CASSLLLAGGRFENEQFF
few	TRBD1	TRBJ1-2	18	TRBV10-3	TGTGCCATCAGTGAAGGAAGGACAGGGTCCCCCACCTCCTATGGCTACACCTTC	CAISEGRTGSPTSYGYTF
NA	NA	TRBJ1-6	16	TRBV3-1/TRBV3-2	TGTGCCAGCAGCCAAGCTAGGGCAGCATATAATTCACCCCTCCACTTT	CASSQARAAYNSPLHF
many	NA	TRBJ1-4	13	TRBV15	TGTGCCACCAGCAGAGATCCCGGGGAAAAACTGTTTTTT	CATSRDPGEKLFF
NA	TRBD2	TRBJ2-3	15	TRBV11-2	TGTGCCAGCAGCCTTAGCGGGGGGCTGGGAGATACGCAGTATTTT	CASSLSGGLGDTQYF
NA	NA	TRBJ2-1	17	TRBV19	TGTGCCAGTAGTATCTTTGCGGTCGGTAGCTCCTACAATGAGCAGTTCTTC	CASSIFAVGSSYNEQFF
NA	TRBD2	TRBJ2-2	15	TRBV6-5	TGTGCCAGCAGTCCACCCGGGGGGGACACCGGGGAGCTGTTCTTT	CASSPPGGDTGELFF
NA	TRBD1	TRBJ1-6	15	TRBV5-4	TGTGCCAGCAGCTTGACAGGGGAGAGGGATTCACCCCTCCACTTT	CASSLTGERDSPLHF
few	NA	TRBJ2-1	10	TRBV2	TGTGCCAGCAGTGATCTTGAGCAGTTCTTC	CASSDLEQFF
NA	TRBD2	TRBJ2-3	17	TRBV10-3	TGTGCCATCAGTGAGGGGACTAGCGGGGGGGCGACAGATACGCAGTATTTT	CAISEGTSGGATDTQYF
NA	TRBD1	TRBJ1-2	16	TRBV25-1	TGTGCCAGCAGTGGCCCAACCCTAGGGGGCTCGAATGGCTACACCTTC	CASSGPTLGGSNGYTF
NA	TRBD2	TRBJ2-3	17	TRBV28	TGTGCCAGCAGTTCGCCCGGGACTAGCGGGGGGTTAGATACGCAGTATTTT	CASSSPGTSGGLDTQYF
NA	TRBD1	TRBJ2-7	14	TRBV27	TGTGCCAGCAGCCGTGACAGGGTTTCGGACGAGCAGTACTTC	CASSRDRVSDEQYF
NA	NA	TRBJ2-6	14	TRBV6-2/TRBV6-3	TGTGCCAGCAGTTACGGCTCTGGGGCCAACGTCCTGACTTTC	CASSYGSGANVLTF